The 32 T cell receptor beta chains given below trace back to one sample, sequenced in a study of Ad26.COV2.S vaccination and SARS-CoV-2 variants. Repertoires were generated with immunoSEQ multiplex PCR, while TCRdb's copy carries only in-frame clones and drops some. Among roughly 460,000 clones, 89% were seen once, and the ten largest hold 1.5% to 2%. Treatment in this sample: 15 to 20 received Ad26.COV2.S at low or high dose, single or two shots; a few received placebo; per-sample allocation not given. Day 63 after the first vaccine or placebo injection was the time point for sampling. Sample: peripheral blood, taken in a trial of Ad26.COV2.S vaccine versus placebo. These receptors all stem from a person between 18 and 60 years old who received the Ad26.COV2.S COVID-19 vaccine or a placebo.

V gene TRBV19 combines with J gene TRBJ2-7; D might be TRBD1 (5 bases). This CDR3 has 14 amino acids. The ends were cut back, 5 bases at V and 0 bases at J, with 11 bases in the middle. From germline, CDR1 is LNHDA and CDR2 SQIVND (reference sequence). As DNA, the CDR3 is TGTGCCAGTAGTTCATTGGGGCCCTCCTACGAGCAGTACTTC. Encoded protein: CASSSLGPSYEQYF.

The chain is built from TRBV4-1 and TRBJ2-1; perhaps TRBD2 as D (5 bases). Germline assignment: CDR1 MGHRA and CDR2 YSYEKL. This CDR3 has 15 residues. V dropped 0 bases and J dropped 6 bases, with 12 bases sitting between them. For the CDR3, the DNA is TGCGCCAGCAGCCAAGAGTCGGGGAGATTCAATGAGCAGTTCTTC. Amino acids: CASSQESGRFNEQFF.

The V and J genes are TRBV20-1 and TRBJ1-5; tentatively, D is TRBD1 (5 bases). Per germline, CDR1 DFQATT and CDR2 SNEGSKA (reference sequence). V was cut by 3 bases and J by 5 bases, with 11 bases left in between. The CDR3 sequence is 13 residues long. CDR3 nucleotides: TGCAGTGCTAGTGGCAGGGTTGATCAGCCCCAGCATTTT. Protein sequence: CSASGRVDQPQHF.

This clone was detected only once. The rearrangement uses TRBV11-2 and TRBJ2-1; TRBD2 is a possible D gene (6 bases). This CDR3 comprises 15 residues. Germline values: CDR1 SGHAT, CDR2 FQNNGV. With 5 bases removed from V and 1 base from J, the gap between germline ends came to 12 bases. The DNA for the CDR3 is TGTGCCAGCAGCGGGGACTCCACGTCCTACAATGAGCAGTTCTTC. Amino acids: CASSGDSTSYNEQFF. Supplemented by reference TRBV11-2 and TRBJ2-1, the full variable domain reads EAGVAQSPRYKIIEKRQSVAFWCNPISGHATLYWYQQILGQGPKLLIQFQNNGVVDDSQLPKDRFSAERLKGVDSTLKIQPAKLEDSAVYLCASSGDSTSYNEQFFGPGTRLTVL.

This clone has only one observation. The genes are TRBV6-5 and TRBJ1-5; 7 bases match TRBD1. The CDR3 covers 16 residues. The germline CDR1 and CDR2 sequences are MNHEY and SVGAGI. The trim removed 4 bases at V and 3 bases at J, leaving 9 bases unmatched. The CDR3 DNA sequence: TGTGCCAGCAGTTCCCGACAGGGAGGTTCCAATCAGCCCCAGCATTTT. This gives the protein CASSSRQGGSNQPQHF.

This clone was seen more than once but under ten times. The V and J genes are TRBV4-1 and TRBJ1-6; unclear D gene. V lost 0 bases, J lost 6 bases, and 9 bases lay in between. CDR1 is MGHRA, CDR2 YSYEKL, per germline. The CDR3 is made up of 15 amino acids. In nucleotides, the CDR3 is TGCGCCAGCAGCCAAGAGTCGAGGAGTAATTCACCCCTCCACTTT. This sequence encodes CASSQESRSNSPLHF.

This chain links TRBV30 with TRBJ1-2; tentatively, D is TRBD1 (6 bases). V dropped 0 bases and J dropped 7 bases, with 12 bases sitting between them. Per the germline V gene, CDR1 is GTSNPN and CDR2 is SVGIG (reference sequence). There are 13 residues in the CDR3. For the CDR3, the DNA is TGTGCCTGGAGTGTACGAAAGGGGGGTGGCTACACCTTC. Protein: CAWSVRKGGGYTF.

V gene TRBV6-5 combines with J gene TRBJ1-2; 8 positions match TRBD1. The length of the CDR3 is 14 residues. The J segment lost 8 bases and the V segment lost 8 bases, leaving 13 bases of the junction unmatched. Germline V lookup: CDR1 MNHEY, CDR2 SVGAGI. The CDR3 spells CASGQGMKLSGYTF. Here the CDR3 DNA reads TGTGCCAGCGGACAGGGAATGAAGCTATCGGGCTACACCTTC.

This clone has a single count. This CDR3 reads CASSYSNRAEAFF. The CDR3 nucleotides are TGTGCCAGCAGTTACTCGAACAGGGCTGAAGCTTTCTTT. This rearrangement joins TRBV6-5 to TRBJ1-1; D may be TRBD1 (6 bases). CDR3 length equals 13 residues. Germline V gene sequence: CDR1 MNHEY, CDR2 SVGAGI. V shed 0 bases and J shed 6 bases, with 8 bases lying between them.

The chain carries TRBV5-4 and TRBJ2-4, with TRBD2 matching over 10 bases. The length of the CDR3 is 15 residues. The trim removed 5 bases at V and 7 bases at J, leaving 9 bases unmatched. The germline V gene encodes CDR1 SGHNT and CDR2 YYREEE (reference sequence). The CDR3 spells CASSLQLAGTNIQYF. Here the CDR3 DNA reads TGTGCCAGCAGTCTCCAACTAGCGGGGACGAACATTCAGTACTTC.

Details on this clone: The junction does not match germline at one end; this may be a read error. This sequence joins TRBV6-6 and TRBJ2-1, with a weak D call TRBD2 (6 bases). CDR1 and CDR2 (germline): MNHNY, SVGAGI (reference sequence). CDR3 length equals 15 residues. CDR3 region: CASSYWAGTDNEQFF. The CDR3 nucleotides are TGTGCCAGCAGCTACTGGGCCGGGACTGACAATGAGCAGTTCTTC.

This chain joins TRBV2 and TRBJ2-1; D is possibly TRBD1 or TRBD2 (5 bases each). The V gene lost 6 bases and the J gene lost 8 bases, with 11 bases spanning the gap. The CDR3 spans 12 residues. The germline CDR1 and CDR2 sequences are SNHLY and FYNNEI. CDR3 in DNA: TGTGCCAGCAGAGCCGTGGGGGATGAGCAGTTCTTC. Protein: CASRAVGDEQFF. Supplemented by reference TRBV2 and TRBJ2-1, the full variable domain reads EPEVTQTPSHQVTQMGQEVILRCVPISNHLYFYWYRQILGQKVEFLVSFYNNEISEKSEIFDDQFSVERPDGSNFTLKIRSTKLEDSAMYFCASRAVGDEQFFGPGTRLTVL.

CDR3 DNA: TGTGCCAGCTCACCACGGGAGGGTGGGATGAACACTGAAGCTTTCTTT. Protein: CASSPREGGMNTEAFF. The chain recombines TRBV18 with TRBJ1-1; D unclear. V dropped 1 base and J dropped 0 bases, with 12 bases sitting between them. This CDR3 region has 16 residues. Germline loops: CDR1 KGHSH, CDR2 LQKENI.

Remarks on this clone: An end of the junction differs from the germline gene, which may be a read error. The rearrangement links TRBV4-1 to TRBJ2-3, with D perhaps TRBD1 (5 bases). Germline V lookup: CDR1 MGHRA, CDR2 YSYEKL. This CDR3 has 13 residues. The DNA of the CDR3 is TGCGCCAGCACCCAAGGGGTAGCCGGTACGCAGTATTTT. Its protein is CASTQGVAGTQYF.

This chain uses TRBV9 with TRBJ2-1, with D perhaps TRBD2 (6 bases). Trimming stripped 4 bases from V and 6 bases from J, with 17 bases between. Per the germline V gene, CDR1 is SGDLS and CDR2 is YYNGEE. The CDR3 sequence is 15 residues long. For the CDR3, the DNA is TGTGCCAGCAGCCCGGGACTGCAACCTTTCAATGAGCAGTTCTTC. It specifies CASSPGLQPFNEQFF.

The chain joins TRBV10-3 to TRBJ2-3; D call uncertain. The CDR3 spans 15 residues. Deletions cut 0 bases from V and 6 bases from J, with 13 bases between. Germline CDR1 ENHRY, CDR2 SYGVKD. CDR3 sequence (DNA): TGTGCCATCAGTGAGTCGACCGGGCGCTCGGATACGCAGTATTTT. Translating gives CAISESTGRSDTQYF.

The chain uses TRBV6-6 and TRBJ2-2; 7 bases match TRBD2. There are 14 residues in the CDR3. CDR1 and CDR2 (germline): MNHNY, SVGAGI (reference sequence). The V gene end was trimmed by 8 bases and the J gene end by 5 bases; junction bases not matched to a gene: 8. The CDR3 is CASYAGESTGELFF. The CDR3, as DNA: TGTGCCAGCTACGCGGGAGAGTCTACCGGGGAGCTGTTTTTT.

In DNA form, the CDR3 reads TGCGCCAGCAGCTTGGCCGTGGAAGGGACTGAAGCTTTCTTT. It translates to CASSLAVEGTEAFF. The chain couples TRBV5-1 to TRBJ1-1; D gene uncertain. V was cut by 0 bases and J by 5 bases, with 11 bases left in between. This CDR3 has 14 amino acids. Germline-derived CDR1 and CDR2 are SGHRS and YFSETQ.

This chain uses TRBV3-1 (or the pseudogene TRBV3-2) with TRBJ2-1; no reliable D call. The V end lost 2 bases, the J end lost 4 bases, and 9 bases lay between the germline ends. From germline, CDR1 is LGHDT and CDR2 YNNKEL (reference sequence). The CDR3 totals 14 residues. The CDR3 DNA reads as TGTGCCAGCAGCCAAAGGAATATTTACAATGAGCAGTTCTTC. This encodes CASSQRNIYNEQFF.

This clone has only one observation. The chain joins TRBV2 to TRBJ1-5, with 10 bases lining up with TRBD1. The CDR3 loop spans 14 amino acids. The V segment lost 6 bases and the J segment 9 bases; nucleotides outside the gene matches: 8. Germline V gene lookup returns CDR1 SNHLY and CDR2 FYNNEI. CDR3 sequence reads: CASRLPGQGLPQHF. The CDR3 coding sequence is TGTGCCAGCAGGCTCCCGGGACAGGGGTTGCCCCAGCATTTT.

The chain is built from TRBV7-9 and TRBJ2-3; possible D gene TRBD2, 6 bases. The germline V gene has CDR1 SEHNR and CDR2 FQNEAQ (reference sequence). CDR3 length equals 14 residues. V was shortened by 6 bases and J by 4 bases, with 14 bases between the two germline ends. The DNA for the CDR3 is TGTGCCAGCAGACGTAAAGTAGCGGCAGATACGCAGTATTTT. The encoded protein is CASRRKVAADTQYF.

CDR3 region: CASSQRGSDNSPLHF. The DNA for the CDR3 is TGTGCCAGCAGCCAAAGAGGGAGCGATAATTCACCCCTCCACTTT. The rearrangement uses TRBV4-2 and TRBJ1-6; D is uncertain. Looked up from germline, CDR1 is LGHNA and CDR2 is YNFKEQ. The CDR3 runs 15 residues. V lost 2 bases, J lost 5 bases, and 10 bases lay in between.

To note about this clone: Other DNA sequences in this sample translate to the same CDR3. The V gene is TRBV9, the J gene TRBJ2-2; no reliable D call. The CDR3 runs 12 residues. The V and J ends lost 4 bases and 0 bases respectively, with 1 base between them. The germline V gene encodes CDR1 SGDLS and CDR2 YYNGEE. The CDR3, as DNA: TGTGCCAGCAGCCCGAACACCGGGGAGCTGTTTTTT. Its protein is CASSPNTGELFF.

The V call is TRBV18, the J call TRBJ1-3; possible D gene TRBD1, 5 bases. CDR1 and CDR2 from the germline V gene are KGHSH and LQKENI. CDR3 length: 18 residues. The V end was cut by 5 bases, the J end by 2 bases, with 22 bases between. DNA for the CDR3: TGTGCCAGCTCATCATCCTCCGGGGGAAACATGGCTGGAAACACCATATATTTT. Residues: CASSSSSGGNMAGNTIYF. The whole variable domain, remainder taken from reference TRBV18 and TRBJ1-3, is NAGVMQNPRHLVRRRGQEARLRCSPMKGHSHVYWYRQLPEEGLKFMVYLQKENIIDESGMPKERFSAEFPKEGPSILRIQQVVRGDSAAYFCASSSSSGGNMAGNTIYFGEGSWLTVV.

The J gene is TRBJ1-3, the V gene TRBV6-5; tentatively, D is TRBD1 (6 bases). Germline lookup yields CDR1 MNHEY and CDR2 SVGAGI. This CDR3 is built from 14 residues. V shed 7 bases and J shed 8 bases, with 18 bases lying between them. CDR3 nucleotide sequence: TGTGCCAGCACCCCAGTCGGGGGGCGGGACACCATATATTTT. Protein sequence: CASTPVGGRDTIYF.

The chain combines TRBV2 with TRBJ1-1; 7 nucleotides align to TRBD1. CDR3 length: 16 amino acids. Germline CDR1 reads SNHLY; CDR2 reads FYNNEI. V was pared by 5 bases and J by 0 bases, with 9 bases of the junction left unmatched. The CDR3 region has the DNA TGTGCCAGCAGTCGGGACAGCCCTTACATGAACACTGAAGCTTTCTTT. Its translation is CASSRDSPYMNTEAFF.

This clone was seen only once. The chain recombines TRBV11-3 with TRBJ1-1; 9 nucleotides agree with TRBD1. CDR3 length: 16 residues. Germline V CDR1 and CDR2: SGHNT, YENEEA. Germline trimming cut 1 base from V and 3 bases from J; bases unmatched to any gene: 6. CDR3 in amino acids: CASSLGTGTGHTEAFF. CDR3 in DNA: TGTGCCAGCAGCTTAGGGACCGGGACAGGGCACACTGAAGCTTTCTTT.

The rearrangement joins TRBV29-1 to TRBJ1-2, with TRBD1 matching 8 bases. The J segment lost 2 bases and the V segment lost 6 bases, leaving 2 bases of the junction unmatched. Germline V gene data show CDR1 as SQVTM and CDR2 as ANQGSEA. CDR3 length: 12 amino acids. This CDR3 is CSVRTGNYGYTF. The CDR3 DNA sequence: TGCAGCGTAAGGACAGGGAACTATGGCTACACCTTC.

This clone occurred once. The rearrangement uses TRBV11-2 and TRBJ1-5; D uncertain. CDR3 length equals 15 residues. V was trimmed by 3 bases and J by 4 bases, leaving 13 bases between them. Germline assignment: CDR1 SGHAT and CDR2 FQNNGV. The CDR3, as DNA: TGTGCCAGCAGCTTGAGGGCCGGGGATAATCAGCCCCAGCATTTT. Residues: CASSLRAGDNQPQHF. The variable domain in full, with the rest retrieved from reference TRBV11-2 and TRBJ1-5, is EAGVAQSPRYKIIEKRQSVAFWCNPISGHATLYWYQQILGQGPKLLIQFQNNGVVDDSQLPKDRFSAERLKGVDSTLKIQPAKLEDSAVYLCASSLRAGDNQPQHFGDGTRLSIL.

For the CDR3, the DNA is TGTGCCAGCACCCTGGACAGTATCATGAACACTGAAGCTTTCTTT. Translated, it gives CASTLDSIMNTEAFF. This chain uses TRBV7-2 with TRBJ1-1; TRBD1 is a possible D gene (6 bases). This CDR3 comprises 15 residues. Trimming shortened V by 7 bases and J by 0 bases, and 15 bases separated the two germline ends. Germline V CDR1 and CDR2: SGHTA, FQGNSA. Based on the CDR3 plus reference TRBV7-2 and TRBJ1-1, the full variable domain is GAGVSQSPSNKVTEKGKDVELRCDPISGHTALYWYRQSLGQGLEFLIYFQGNSAPDKSGLPSDRFSAERTGGSVSTLTIQRTQQEDSAVYLCASTLDSIMNTEAFFGQGTRLTVV.

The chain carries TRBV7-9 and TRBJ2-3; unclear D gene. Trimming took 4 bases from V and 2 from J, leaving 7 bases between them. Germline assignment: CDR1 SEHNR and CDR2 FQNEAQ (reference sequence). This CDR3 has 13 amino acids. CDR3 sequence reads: CASSSRPTDTQYF. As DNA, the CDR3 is TGTGCCAGCAGCTCACGGCCCACAGATACGCAGTATTTT.

CDR3 region: CASSTTGGAYSNQPQHF. The CDR3 DNA reads as TGTGCCAGTAGTACTACAGGGGGCGCTTATAGCAATCAGCCCCAGCATTTT. The chain carries TRBV19 and TRBJ1-5; 9 positions agree with TRBD1. The CDR3 sequence is 17 residues long. Trimming at V came to 4 bases and at J to 0 bases, leaving 7 bases not matched to a gene. Germline V gene data show CDR1 as LNHDA and CDR2 as SQIVND (reference sequence).